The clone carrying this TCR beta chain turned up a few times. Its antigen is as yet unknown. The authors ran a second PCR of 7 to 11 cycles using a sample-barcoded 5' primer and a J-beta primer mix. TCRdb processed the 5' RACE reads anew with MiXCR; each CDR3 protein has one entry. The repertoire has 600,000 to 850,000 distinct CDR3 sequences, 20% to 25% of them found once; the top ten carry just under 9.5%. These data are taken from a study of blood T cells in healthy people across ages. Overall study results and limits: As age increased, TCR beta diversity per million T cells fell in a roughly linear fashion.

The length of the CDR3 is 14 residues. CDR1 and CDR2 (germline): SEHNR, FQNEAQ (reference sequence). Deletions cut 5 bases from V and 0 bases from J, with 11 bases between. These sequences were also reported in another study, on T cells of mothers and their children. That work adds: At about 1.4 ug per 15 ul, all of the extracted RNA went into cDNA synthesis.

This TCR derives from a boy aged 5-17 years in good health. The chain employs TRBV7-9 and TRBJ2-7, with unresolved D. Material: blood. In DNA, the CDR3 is TGTGCCAGCAGCCCAAGAATACCCTCCTACGAGCAGTACTTC. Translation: CASSPRIPSYEQYF.